These 23 T cell receptor beta chains came from one sample sequenced in a study of response to subunit inactivated influenza vaccine. One entry per CDR3 protein, called by TCRdb with MiXCR from the RT-PCR reads. This sample has 530,000 or so distinct CDR3 sequences, with over 9.5% found just once. Sequencing used PBMCs from blood, obtained on the day of vaccination. The source of these receptors is a man aged 50 to 60 who received an inactivated influenza vaccine.

There are a few counts of this clonotype. The genes are TRBV12-3 or TRBV12-4 and TRBJ2-6; D possibly corresponds to TRBD1 (6 bases). There are 16 residues in the CDR3. The V end was cut by 1 base, the J end by 0 bases, with 7 bases between. The CDR3 DNA reads as TGTGCCAGCAGTTTAGGGACAGACTCTGGGGCCAACGTCCTGACTTTC. Translating it yields CASSLGTDSGANVLTF.

The chain combines TRBV10-3 with TRBJ2-7, with D maybe TRBD1 (6 bases). V was trimmed by 3 bases and J by 5 bases, leaving 17 bases between them. CDR3 length: 15 amino acids. The germline V gene encodes CDR1 ENHRY and CDR2 SYGVKD. The CDR3 DNA reads as TGTGCCATCAGTGATCCTCGGATAGGGGGAAACGAGCAGTACTTC. Its protein is CAISDPRIGGNEQYF.

As concerns this clonotype: A much bigger clone sits one base away, suggesting this may be a read error. The chain combines TRBV4-1 with TRBJ2-3, with 8 positions matching TRBD2. The CDR3 extends over 14 amino acids. The germline CDR1 and CDR2 sequences are MGHRA and YSYEKL. CDR3 loop: CASNQVGGGDTQYF. As DNA, the CDR3 is TGCGCCAGCAACCAAGTAGGCGGGGGGGATACGCAGTATTTT.

In this sample, this clonotype turned up a few times. V and J are TRBV12-3 or TRBV12-4 and TRBJ2-7, with 8 bases that match TRBD1. The CDR3 is made up of 13 amino acids. The junction had 7 bases not matched to a gene; V was cut back by 6 bases and J by 6 bases. The CDR3 DNA reads as TGTGCCAGCAGGTGGACAGGGTCGGGCGAGCAGTACTTC. Its protein product is CASRWTGSGEQYF.

This clonotype was seen repeatedly, ten times or more. V usage is TRBV20-1 and J usage is TRBJ1-1; D is unresolved. Trimming removed 3 bases at V and 3 bases at J, with 14 bases between. This CDR3 is 14 amino acids long. The germline gives CDR1 DFQATT, CDR2 SNEGSKA (reference sequence). Here the CDR3 reads CSASAGQLDTEAFF. CDR3 in DNA: TGCAGTGCTAGTGCCGGCCAACTTGACACTGAAGCTTTCTTT.

The gene calls are TRBV7-2 and TRBJ2-2; D is unclear. Germline V lookup: CDR1 SGHTA, CDR2 FQGNSA. The CDR3 extends over 15 amino acids. V was trimmed by 5 bases and J by 1 base, leaving 11 bases between them. Here the CDR3 DNA reads TGTGCCAGCAGCCCTGACGGAAGGAACACCGGGGAGCTGTTTTTT. It codes for CASSPDGRNTGELFF.

This clonotype was picked up many times. The V call is TRBV5-1, the J call TRBJ1-2; 7 bases agree with TRBD1. The germline gives CDR1 SGHRS, CDR2 YFSETQ. V dropped 4 bases and J dropped 3; count of bases not matched to a gene: 6. The CDR3 contains 14 residues. CDR3 loop: CASSSGQEHYGYTF. The CDR3 region has the DNA TGCGCCAGCAGCAGCGGACAGGAACACTATGGCTACACCTTC.

This chain links TRBV2 with TRBJ2-7; D possibly corresponds to TRBD2 (5 bases). Trimming shortened V by 4 bases and J by 6 bases, and 16 bases separated the two germline ends. CDR1 and CDR2 from the germline V gene are SNHLY and FYNNEI. This CDR3 spans 14 amino acids. The CDR3 DNA reads as TGTGCCAGCAGTGTAGGCGGGCGATCAATCGAGCAGTACTTC. This translates into CASSVGGRSIEQYF. Complete variable domain (other parts from reference TRBV2 and TRBJ2-7): EPEVTQTPSHQVTQMGQEVILRCVPISNHLYFYWYRQILGQKVEFLVSFYNNEISEKSEIFDDQFSVERPDGSNFTLKIRSTKLEDSAMYFCASSVGGRSIEQYFGPGTRLTVT.

This clonotype was detected ten times or more. This rearrangement joins TRBV12-3 or TRBV12-4 to TRBJ1-2; 10 positions agree with TRBD1. With V trimmed by 5 bases and J by 2 bases, 5 bases remained unmatched. The CDR3 is 15 amino acids. The DNA for the CDR3 is TGTGCCAGCAGTCCAGGGACAGGGGCCAACTATGGCTACACCTTC. Its protein is CASSPGTGANYGYTF.

The chain uses TRBV19 and TRBJ1-5; 8 bases line up with TRBD1. The germline CDR1 and CDR2 sequences are LNHDA and SQIVND (reference sequence). J lost 0 bases, V lost 10 bases, and 8 bases had no gene match. The CDR3 extends over 15 amino acids. CDR3 amino acids: CATKDRAYSNQPQHF. The CDR3 DNA reads TGTGCCACCAAGGACAGGGCGTATAGCAATCAGCCCCAGCATTTT.

The genes are TRBV24-1 and TRBJ2-1; D gene ambiguous. The V end was cut by 3 bases, the J end by 2 bases, with 16 bases between. The CDR3 has 17 residues. The germline CDR1 and CDR2 sequences are KGHDR and SFDVKD. CDR3 sequence reads: CATSDPTNPGPYNEQFF. CDR3 nucleotides: TGTGCCACCAGTGATCCTACAAACCCGGGTCCCTACAATGAGCAGTTCTTC.

The CDR3 is CSARFARTGPHEQYF. The CDR3 DNA reads as TGCAGTGCTAGATTTGCCAGGACAGGGCCCCACGAGCAGTACTTC. The chain combines TRBV20-1 with TRBJ2-7; the match to TRBD1 covers 8 bases. V was pared by 2 bases and J by 5 bases, with 11 bases of the junction left unmatched. Germline V gene data show CDR1 as DFQATT and CDR2 as SNEGSKA (reference sequence). The CDR3 sequence is 15 residues long.

The sample holds a few counts of this clonotype. The chain links TRBV12-3 or TRBV12-4 to TRBJ2-2; D unresolved. The CDR3 contains 13 residues. V lost 7 bases to trimming and J lost 1 base, with 7 bases between them. This CDR3 is CASTWWNTGELFF. The CDR3 DNA reads TGTGCCAGCACATGGTGGAACACCGGGGAGCTGTTTTTT.

V gene TRBV14 combines with J gene TRBJ1-2; D possibly corresponds to TRBD1 (5 bases). CDR1 SGHDN and CDR2 FVKESK come from the germline V gene. With 1 base removed from V and 5 bases from J, the gap between germline ends came to 11 bases. This CDR3 region has 14 residues. CDR3 sequence (DNA): TGTGCCAGCAGCCAAGGCCGGGGCCCATATGGCTACACCTTC. It specifies CASSQGRGPYGYTF.

This chain joins TRBV20-1 and TRBJ2-3, with D perhaps given as TRBD1 or TRBD2 (5 bases each). Germline V gives CDR1 DFQATT, CDR2 SNEGSKA (reference sequence). The CDR3 is 16 residues long. Trimming removed 1 base from V and 0 bases from J, with 14 bases in between. In DNA form, the CDR3 reads TGCAGTGCTAGAGCGGGACGGATTACTAGCACAGATACGCAGTATTTT. Its translation: CSARAGRITSTDTQYF.

This clonotype was seen ten or more times. The chain recombines TRBV20-1 with TRBJ2-3; D unresolved. CDR1 DFQATT and CDR2 SNEGSKA come from the germline V gene (reference sequence). The CDR3 contains 13 residues. Trimming pared 0 bases from V and 5 bases from J, leaving 9 bases between. CDR3 nucleotides: TGCAGTGCTAGAGATCTCATGGAAGATACGCAGTATTTT. This codes for CSARDLMEDTQYF.

The table lists this clonotype with a few counts. The rearrangement joins TRBV7-2 to TRBJ1-4; perhaps TRBD1 as D (6 bases). The CDR3 loop spans 16 amino acids. V lost 1 base, J lost 2 bases, and 11 bases lay in between. Germline loops: CDR1 SGHTA, CDR2 FQGNSA. This CDR3 is CASSLDPTGTNEKLFF. CDR3 sequence (DNA): TGTGCCAGCAGCTTAGATCCCACAGGGACTAATGAAAAACTGTTTTTT.

V is TRBV30 and J is TRBJ2-2; D is ambiguous. CDR1 and CDR2 from the germline V gene are GTSNPN and SVGIG (reference sequence). CDR3 length: 15 amino acids. V dropped 0 bases and J dropped 6 bases, with 14 bases sitting between them. CDR3 region: CAWSVRRSSPGELFF. The CDR3 DNA reads TGTGCCTGGAGTGTACGTCGGTCTTCCCCCGGGGAGCTGTTTTTT.

This clonotype occurred a few times. The J gene is TRBJ2-7, the V gene TRBV20-1, with D possibly TRBD2 on 6 matching bases. The germline V gene encodes CDR1 DFQATT and CDR2 SNEGSKA (reference sequence). V was cut by 3 bases and J by 0 bases, with 9 bases left in between. The CDR3 extends over 13 amino acids. The CDR3 nucleotides read TGCAGTGCTAGCCCGGGACTCTCCTACGAGCAGTACTTC. Its protein product is CSASPGLSYEQYF.

The chain combines TRBV4-1 with TRBJ2-1; 7 bases fit TRBD2. Germline V gene data show CDR1 as MGHRA and CDR2 as YSYEKL. The CDR3 runs to 15 residues. Losses at the gene ends were 1 base for V and 4 bases for J; bases not matched to a gene: 4. The CDR3 spells CASSQAAGIYNEQFF. The CDR3 coding sequence is TGCGCCAGCAGCCAAGCAGCGGGGATTTACAATGAGCAGTTCTTC.

This clonotype was seen repeatedly, ten times or more. V usage is TRBV4-3 and J usage is TRBJ2-1, with D possibly TRBD1 on 5 matching bases. Trimming cost V 1 base and J 2 bases, with 9 bases left between them. Germline V gene lookup returns CDR1 LGHNA and CDR2 YSLEER. The CDR3 length is 15 residues. The CDR3 here is CASSQVGLTYNEQFF. The CDR3 DNA reads as TGCGCCAGCAGCCAAGTGGGGCTAACCTACAATGAGCAGTTCTTC.

The rearrangement uses TRBV6-1 and TRBJ2-2; 14 nucleotides agree with TRBD2. V dropped 5 bases and J dropped 4; count of bases not matched to a gene: 6. Per germline, CDR1 MNHNS and CDR2 SASEGT. This CDR3 has 17 residues. In DNA, the CDR3 is TGTGCCAGCAGTCCCCTCGGACTAGCGGGAGGCACCGGGGAGCTGTTTTTT. It yields the protein CASSPLGLAGGTGELFF.

This clonotype appeared a few times. The V gene is TRBV21-1, the J gene TRBJ2-6. TRBV21-1 is a known pseudogene. The CDR3 is 16 amino acids. The CDR3 region has the DNA TGTGCCAGCAGCAAAGCGCGGATAACTGGGGCCAACGTCCTGACTTTC. Residues: CASSKARITGANVLTF.